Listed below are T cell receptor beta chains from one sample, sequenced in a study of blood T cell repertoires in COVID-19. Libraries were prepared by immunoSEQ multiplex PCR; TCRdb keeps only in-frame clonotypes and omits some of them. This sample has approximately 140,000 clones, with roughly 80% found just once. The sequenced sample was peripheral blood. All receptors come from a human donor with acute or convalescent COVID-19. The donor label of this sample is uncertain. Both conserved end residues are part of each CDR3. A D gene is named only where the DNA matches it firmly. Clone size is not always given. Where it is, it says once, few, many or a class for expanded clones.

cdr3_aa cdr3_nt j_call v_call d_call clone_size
CASSLEGVGGAFF TGTGCCAGCAGCTTAGAGGGGGTAGGAGGAGCTTTCTTT TRBJ1-1 TRBV7-9 NA NA
CASSEALAGVGGELFF TGTGCCAGCAGTGAAGCACTAGCGGGGGTGGGCGGGGAGCTGTTTTTT TRBJ2-2 TRBV6-1 TRBD2 NA
CASSRVGILTGNYGYTF TGTGCCAGCAGCAGGGTGGGTATATTGACAGGGAACTATGGCTACACCTTC TRBJ1-2 TRBV21-1 NA NA
CASSVGGGVAEAFF TGTGCCAGCAGCGTAGGAGGAGGGGTGGCTGAAGCTTTCTTT TRBJ1-1 TRBV9 NA NA
CASSQGTRGRGELFF TGCGCCAGCAGCCAAGGAACCAGGGGGCGAGGGGAGCTGTTTTTT TRBJ2-2 TRBV4-1 TRBD1 few
CASSPEGDSYEQYF TGTGCCAGCAGCCCAGAGGGGGACTCCTACGAGCAGTACTTC TRBJ2-7 TRBV5-5 NA NA
CSAGQDTQYF TGCAGTGCTGGCCAAGATACGCAGTATTTT TRBJ2-3 TRBV20-1 NA NA
CASSLGTRSNMNTEAFF TGTGCCAGCAGCCTGGGGACAAGAAGTAACATGAACACTGAAGCTTTCTTT TRBJ1-1 TRBV5-4 NA few
CASSLAPTSYNEQFF TGTGCCAGCAGTTTAGCTCCCACCTCCTACAATGAGCAGTTCTTC TRBJ2-1 TRBV6-5 NA few
CASSRNTGVHTEAFF TGTGCCAGCAGCCGCAATACAGGGGTACACACTGAAGCTTTCTTT TRBJ1-1 TRBV5-4 TRBD1 once
CASSVSGGAGETQYF TGTGCCAGCAGCGTAAGCGGGGGGGCGGGAGAGACCCAGTACTTC TRBJ2-5 TRBV9 TRBD2 NA
CASSLAAGGDYGYTF TGTGCCAGCAGCTTAGCTGCGGGGGGGGACTATGGCTACACCTTC TRBJ1-2 TRBV7-8 NA NA
CASSLREKNEQFF TGTGCCAGCAGCTTACGAGAGAAAAATGAGCAGTTCTTC TRBJ2-1 TRBV7-9 NA NA
CAISGGISGANVLTF TGTGCCATCAGTGGAGGTATCTCTGGGGCCAACGTCCTGACTTTC TRBJ2-6 TRBV10-3 NA NA
CLPAGDMNTEAFF TGCCTCCCGGCTGGAGATATGAACACTGAAGCTTTCTTT TRBJ1-1 TRBV10-3 NA few
CASSFTGGANYGYTF TGTGCCAGCAGTTTCACAGGGGGCGCTAACTATGGCTACACCTTC TRBJ1-2 TRBV27 TRBD1 NA
CAWSASRTGRRSPLHF TGTGCCTGGAGTGCCTCTAGGACAGGGCGTCGATCACCCCTCCACTTT TRBJ1-6 TRBV30 TRBD1 NA
CASSLGQADYEQYF TGCGCCAGCAGCTTGGGACAGGCGGACTACGAGCAGTACTTC TRBJ2-7 TRBV5-1 NA once
CASSLAGVSTDTQYF TGTGCCAGCAGCTTAGCGGGGGTCAGCACAGATACGCAGTATTTT TRBJ2-3 TRBV7-3 TRBD2 NA
CASSPRLAGGETQYF TGTGCCAGCAGCCCCCGACTAGCGGGTGGAGAGACCCAGTACTTC TRBJ2-5 TRBV5-4 TRBD2 NA
CASSLDPSSGNTIYF TGCGCCAGCAGCTTGGACCCCAGCTCTGGAAACACCATATATTTT TRBJ1-3 TRBV5-1 NA NA
CATSGTTGGTDTQYF TGTGCCACCAGTGGAACAACAGGGGGCACAGATACGCAGTATTTT TRBJ2-3 TRBV24-1 TRBD1 once
CARGGTSTDTQYF TGTGCCAGAGGGGGGACTAGCACAGATACGCAGTATTTT TRBJ2-3 TRBV5-3 NA few
CASSWTSTDTQYF TGTGCCAGCAGTTGGACTAGCACAGATACGCAGTATTTT TRBJ2-3 TRBV2 NA NA
CASRVFSRGRTEAFF TGTGCCAGCAGAGTATTTAGCAGGGGTCGAACTGAAGCTTTCTTT TRBJ1-1 TRBV6-5 NA NA
CASSLARGAAEPSGNTIYF TGCGCCAGCAGCTTGGCCCGAGGCGCAGCGGAACCCTCTGGAAACACCATATATTTT TRBJ1-3 TRBV5-1 NA NA
CASSPGQVDNSPLHF TGTGCCAGCTCCCCTGGACAGGTAGATAATTCACCCCTCCACTTT TRBJ1-6 TRBV18 TRBD1 many
CASSKDTPEAFF TGTGCCAGCTCAAAAGACACCCCCGAAGCTTTCTTT TRBJ1-1 TRBV18 NA NA
CASSVGEGQIDTQYF TGTGCCAGCAGCGTAGGGGAGGGGCAAATTGATACGCAGTATTTT TRBJ2-3 TRBV9 TRBD2 NA
CASSTGTRTEAFF TGCGCCAGCAGCACAGGAACAAGGACTGAAGCTTTCTTT TRBJ1-1 TRBV5-1 NA NA
CASSIHGGNTEAFF TGTGCCAGCAGTATACACGGGGGGAACACTGAAGCTTTCTTT TRBJ1-1 TRBV6-2/TRBV6-3 NA NA
CASSLAGDWDEQFF TGTGCCAGTAGTCTAGCGGGGGACTGGGATGAGCAGTTCTTC TRBJ2-1 TRBV19 TRBD2 NA
CASSSDRAHEQYF TGTGCCAGCAGTTCGGACAGGGCCCACGAGCAGTACTTC TRBJ2-7 TRBV12-3/TRBV12-4 TRBD1 NA
CASRIRDSYNSPLHF TGCGCCAGCAGGATCAGGGATTCCTATAATTCACCCCTCCACTTT TRBJ1-6 TRBV10-2 NA once
CASTSQGRGLSTIYF TGTGCCAGCACTTCCCAGGGGAGAGGGCTCTCGACCATATATTTT TRBJ1-3 TRBV5-8 NA NA
CASRSDYGEQYF TGTGCCAGCAGGTCAGACTATGGGGAGCAGTACTTC TRBJ2-7 TRBV5-5 NA NA
CATSDSGLWPQHF TGTGCCACCAGTGATTCGGGTCTGTGGCCCCAGCATTTT TRBJ1-5 TRBV24-1 NA NA
CASSMGAGEKLFF TGTGCCAGTAGTATGGGGGCAGGAGAAAAACTGTTTTTT TRBJ1-4 TRBV19 NA NA
CASSGWRGGSTDTQYF TGTGCCAGCAGCGGATGGCGGGGGGGATCCACAGATACGCAGTATTTT TRBJ2-3 TRBV11-2 TRBD2 NA
CATRSGLTDTQYF TGTGCCACCAGGAGCGGCCTCACAGATACGCAGTATTTT TRBJ2-3 TRBV24-1 NA NA
CAIRMGQVNTEAFF TGTGCCATCAGGATGGGACAGGTGAACACTGAAGCTTTCTTT TRBJ1-1 TRBV10-3 TRBD1 NA
CASSWRAGDNEQFF TGTGCCAGCAGCTGGCGAGCGGGGGATAATGAGCAGTTCTTC TRBJ2-1 TRBV3-1/TRBV3-2 TRBD2 NA
CASSLEASGGNEQFF TGTGCCAGCAGCTTAGAAGCTAGCGGAGGGAATGAGCAGTTCTTC TRBJ2-1 TRBV7-6 TRBD2 NA
CASSPQGNYGYTF TGTGCCAGCAGTCCGCAGGGCAACTATGGCTACACCTTC TRBJ1-2 TRBV12-3/TRBV12-4 NA NA
CASSYSPGIGEAFF TGTGCCAGCAGTTACTCGCCGGGGATAGGTGAAGCTTTCTTT TRBJ1-1 TRBV6-5 NA NA
CASDPGQGGSTEAFF TGTGCCAGTGACCCGGGACAGGGGGGAAGCACTGAAGCTTTCTTT TRBJ1-1 TRBV19 TRBD1 NA
CAVLRDRGDTEAFF TGTGCCGTGCTGAGGGACAGGGGGGACACTGAAGCTTTCTTT TRBJ1-1 TRBV6-5 TRBD1 NA
CASSTGQSLGTDTQYF TGCGCCAGCAGCACAGGACAGTCTCTCGGCACAGATACGCAGTATTTT TRBJ2-3 TRBV5-1 NA NA
CASSRGGVDEQYF TGTGCCAGCAGCAGGGGGGGAGTCGACGAGCAGTACTTC TRBJ2-7 TRBV11-2 NA NA
CASSLEGYGELFF TGTGCCAGCAGCTTGGAGGGGTACGGGGAGCTGTTTTTT TRBJ2-2 TRBV5-6 NA NA
CASRGTGVYEQYF TGTGCCAGCAGGGGGACAGGGGTCTACGAGCAGTACTTC TRBJ2-7 TRBV12-3/TRBV12-4 TRBD1 NA